The 28 T cell receptor beta chains below come from one sample, sequenced in a study of immune evolution from preneoplasia to lung adenocarcinoma. Only in-frame clones appear in the TCRdb table, and some are missing; sequencing was by immunoSEQ multiplex PCR. This sample has some 15,000 clones, with 75% to 85% found just once. The sequencing input was FFPE minimally invasive lung adenocarcinoma tissue. These TCRs come from a person aged 70 to 85 with lung adenocarcinoma.

The genes are TRBV7-9 and TRBJ1-5; 9 bases match TRBD1. V dropped 8 bases and J dropped 5; count of bases not matched to a gene: 4. CDR1 is SEHNR and CDR2 is FQNEAQ in the germline V gene (reference sequence). The CDR3 runs to 13 residues. This CDR3 is CASAQGADQPQHF. In DNA, the CDR3 is TGTGCCAGCGCACAGGGGGCGGATCAGCCCCAGCATTTT.

V gene TRBV2 combines with J gene TRBJ1-2, with TRBD1 identical over 9 bases. Germline V gives CDR1 SNHLY, CDR2 FYNNEI. The CDR3 is made up of 12 amino acids. The J segment lost 4 bases and the V segment lost 8 bases, leaving 2 bases of the junction unmatched. The CDR3, as DNA: TGTGCCAGCTCGGGACAGGGCTATGGCTACACCTTC. Translating gives CASSGQGYGYTF. Filled out from reference TRBV2 and TRBJ1-2, the complete variable domain reads EPEVTQTPSHQVTQMGQEVILRCVPISNHLYFYWYRQILGQKVEFLVSFYNNEISEKSEIFDDQFSVERPDGSNFTLKIRSTKLEDSAMYFCASSGQGYGYTFGSGTRLTVV.

The CDR3 region has the DNA TGTGCCATCAGTGAGTCGATAGGCTCAGGGTCCTCTGGGGCCAACGTCCTGACTTTC. Encoded protein: CAISESIGSGSSGANVLTF. The rearrangement joins TRBV10-3 to TRBJ2-6; perhaps TRBD1 as D (5 bases). Trimming pared 0 bases from V and 0 bases from J, leaving 15 bases between. This CDR3 spans 19 amino acids. Germline CDR1 and CDR2: ENHRY and SYGVKD.

This chain connects TRBV30 to TRBJ2-3; the D is unclear. The CDR3 length is 11 residues. The germline CDR1 and CDR2 sequences are GTSNPN and SVGIG (reference sequence). Trimming stripped 3 bases from V and 9 bases from J, with 10 bases between. CDR3 coding DNA: TGTGCCTGGAGCCCCGATAAAACGCAGTATTTT. Amino acid sequence: CAWSPDKTQYF.

V usage is TRBV5-8 and J usage is TRBJ1-5; 11 bases are shared with TRBD1. CDR1 is SGHTS, CDR2 YDEGEE, per germline. V lost 5 bases and J lost 4; bases outside the gene matches: 5. The CDR3 has 15 amino acids. DNA for the CDR3: TGTGCCAGCAGTCCCCGGGACAGGGGGAATCAGCCCCAGCATTTT. It specifies CASSPRDRGNQPQHF.

The CDR3 DNA is TGTGCCAGCAGTCCCCAAGCGCTTATATTCTCTGGGGCCAACGTCCTGACTTTC. Translation: CASSPQALIFSGANVLTF. The J gene is TRBJ2-6, the V gene TRBV7-9; D not resolved. V shed 6 bases and J shed 0 bases, with 18 bases lying between them. CDR1 and CDR2 (germline): SEHNR, FQNEAQ (reference sequence). The CDR3 runs to 18 residues.

This clone appeared a few times. The J gene is TRBJ2-2, the V gene TRBV2; D remains ambiguous. Germline-derived CDR1 and CDR2 are SNHLY and FYNNEI. V was pared by 6 bases and J by 0 bases, with 8 bases between. The CDR3 has 14 amino acids. CDR3 amino acids: CASRDRPNTGELFF. CDR3 nucleotides: TGTGCCAGCAGGGACCGCCCGAACACCGGGGAGCTGTTTTTT.

The J gene is TRBJ1-6, the V gene TRBV15, with D maybe TRBD1 (6 bases). Trimming shortened V by 0 bases and J by 9 bases, and 12 bases separated the two germline ends. The CDR3 spans 15 residues. Germline-derived CDR1 and CDR2 are LNHNV and YYDKDF (reference sequence). CDR3 in DNA: TGTGCCACCAGCAGAGATCTCTCGACAGGTTCACCCCTCCACTTT. Protein product: CATSRDLSTGSPLHF.

The genes are TRBV11-3 and TRBJ2-2, with 8 positions matching TRBD2. This CDR3 comprises 15 residues. Germline assignment: CDR1 SGHNT and CDR2 YENEEA. The trim removed 6 bases at V and 0 bases at J, leaving 3 bases unmatched. The CDR3 region is CASRTAGANTGELFF. The CDR3 DNA is TGTGCCAGCAGAACAGCGGGGGCGAACACCGGGGAGCTGTTTTTT. The full variable domain, completed using reference TRBV11-3 and TRBJ2-2, is EAGVVQSPRYKIIEKKQPVAFWCNPISGHNTLYWYLQNLGQGPELLIRYENEEAVDDSQLPKDRFSAERLKGVDSTLKIQPAELGDSAVYLCASRTAGANTGELFFGEGSRLTVL.

This clone showed up just once. The gene calls are TRBV7-9 and TRBJ2-3; perhaps D is TRBD1 or TRBD2 (6 bases each). CDR1 is SEHNR, CDR2 FQNEAQ, per germline (reference sequence). V lost 5 bases, J lost 4 bases, and 10 bases lay in between. This CDR3 contains 13 residues. CDR3 region: CASSLRGADTQYF. The CDR3 nucleotides are TGTGCCAGCAGCCTTAGGGGGGCAGATACGCAGTATTTT.

CDR3 amino acids: CASILDWSSGNTIYF. The CDR3 nucleotides are TGTGCCAGCATCCTCGACTGGAGCTCTGGAAACACCATATATTTT. V gene TRBV6-6 combines with J gene TRBJ1-3; D is unresolved. The CDR3 extends over 15 amino acids. V lost 7 bases and J lost 0, with 13 bases in between. Germline V gives CDR1 MNHNY, CDR2 SVGAGI (reference sequence).

The sample holds a few counts of this clone. The CDR3 loop reads CASSASTGALEKLFF. In nucleotides, the CDR3 is TGTGCCAGCAGCGCCTCCACAGGGGCCCTTGAAAAACTGTTTTTT. The chain carries TRBV9 and TRBJ1-4; 7 nucleotides agree with TRBD1. The CDR3 runs to 15 residues. V shed 3 bases and J 7 bases; nucleotides not matched to a gene: 9. The germline V gene encodes CDR1 SGDLS and CDR2 YYNGEE.

The genes are TRBV7-9 and TRBJ1-3; perhaps TRBD1 as D (5 bases). Between the trimmed V and J ends, which lost 7 bases and 0 bases, there was a span of 13 bases. This CDR3 has 15 amino acids. Germline V CDR1 and CDR2: SEHNR, FQNEAQ (reference sequence). The CDR3 loop is CASTRDGSSGNTIYF. Written as DNA, the CDR3 is TGTGCCAGCACCCGGGACGGCAGCTCTGGAAACACCATATATTTT.

The chain uses TRBV5-4 and TRBJ2-5; TRBD1 agrees at 10 bases. The V segment lost 0 bases and the J segment 5 bases; nucleotides outside the gene matches: 4. The CDR3 is 15 residues long. The germline CDR1 and CDR2 sequences are SGHNT and YYREEE (reference sequence). The CDR3 bases are TGTGCCAGCAGCTTGGGGGACAGGGGAAGGGAGACCCAGTACTTC. Residues: CASSLGDRGRETQYF. Together with reference TRBV5-4 and TRBJ2-5, the CDR3 gives the full variable domain: ETGVTQSPTHLIKTRGQQVTLRCSSQSGHNTVSWYQQALGQGPQFIFQYYREEENGRGNFPPRFSGLQFPNYSSELNVNALELDDSALYLCASSLGDRGRETQYFGPGTRLLVL.

The chain recombines TRBV6-1 with TRBJ2-5, with 8 bases identical to TRBD1. The junction had 9 bases not matched to a gene; V was cut back by 6 bases and J by 3 bases. The CDR3 sequence is 15 residues long. Per germline, CDR1 MNHNS and CDR2 SASEGT. The CDR3 loop is CASSLDGTGKETQYF. The CDR3 DNA reads as TGTGCCAGCAGCTTAGACGGGACAGGTAAAGAGACCCAGTACTTC.

The chain links TRBV7-3 to TRBJ2-2; 7 bases agree with TRBD1. The ends lost 5 bases at V and 2 bases at J; junction bases unmatched: 5. From germline, CDR1 is SGHTA and CDR2 FQGTGA. The CDR3 totals 15 residues. DNA of the CDR3: TGTGCCAGCAGCCCAACAGGGGCCAACACCGGGGAGCTGTTTTTT. Protein sequence: CASSPTGANTGELFF.

The chain joins TRBV27 to TRBJ2-7, with 15 bases identical to TRBD2. The CDR3 totals 18 residues. Germline values: CDR1 MNHEY, CDR2 SMNVEV (reference sequence). The V segment lost 5 bases and the J segment 2 bases; nucleotides outside the gene matches: 10. CDR3 nucleotide sequence: TGTGCCAGCAGTCTTACGGGACTAGCGGGAGGCGGCCCCTACGAGCAGTACTTC. As protein: CASSLTGLAGGGPYEQYF.

The sample holds a few counts of this clone. CDR3 residues: CASSNTGTSVDEQYF. DNA of the CDR3: TGTGCCAGCAGCAACACCGGGACTAGCGTCGACGAGCAGTACTTC. The genes are TRBV9 and TRBJ2-7; 10 nucleotides line up with TRBD2. V gave up 4 bases and J gave up 5 bases; unmatched junction bases: 9. This CDR3 is 15 amino acids long. Germline lookup yields CDR1 SGDLS and CDR2 YYNGEE. Using reference TRBV9 and TRBJ2-7 for the parts outside the CDR3, the full variable domain is DSGVTQTPKHLITATGQRVTLRCSPRSGDLSVYWYQQSLDQGLQFLIQYYNGEERAKGNILERFSAQQFPDLHSELNLSSLELGDSALYFCASSNTGTSVDEQYFGPGTRLTVT.

The chain carries TRBV11-3 and TRBJ2-3; possibly TRBD1 or TRBD2 for D (6 bases each). Germline values: CDR1 SGHNT, CDR2 YENEEA. The CDR3 totals 14 residues. The V end was cut by 5 bases, the J end by 4 bases, with 13 bases between. The CDR3 sequence: CASSRGRTADTQYF. CDR3 sequence (DNA): TGTGCCAGCAGCCGGGGGCGAACAGCAGATACGCAGTATTTT.

The chain has TRBV4-1 and TRBJ1-6; D is undetermined. The CDR3 extends over 15 amino acids. The germline V gene encodes CDR1 MGHRA and CDR2 YSYEKL. Trimming cost V 6 bases and J 8 bases, with 17 bases left between them. The CDR3 here is CASRPLAARDSPLHF. The CDR3 DNA reads as TGCGCCAGCAGACCCCTCGCAGCGCGGGATTCACCCCTCCACTTT.

The chain is built from TRBV5-1 and TRBJ2-7; 7 bases match TRBD2. The V segment lost 4 bases and the J segment 0 bases; nucleotides outside the gene matches: 7. The germline CDR1 and CDR2 sequences are SGHRS and YFSETQ. The CDR3 spans 15 residues. CDR3 nucleotides: TGCGCCAGCAGCCTGACCGGGACTAACTCCTACGAGCAGTACTTC. Translating it yields CASSLTGTNSYEQYF.

The table lists this clone with a count of one. The sample has other DNA sequences that encode this CDR3 too. The chain has TRBV30 and TRBJ1-5; D is perhaps TRBD1 (5 bases). CDR1 is GTSNPN and CDR2 is SVGIG in the germline V gene (reference sequence). Trimming left V 3 bases short and J 4 bases short, with 13 bases between. The CDR3 runs to 14 residues. CDR3 sequence: CAWSPQGGNQPQHF. The CDR3 DNA reads as TGTGCCTGGAGCCCTCAGGGTGGGAATCAGCCCCAGCATTTT.

The J gene is TRBJ2-1, the V gene TRBV27; 8 bases are a match to TRBD2. The CDR3 spans 16 residues. CDR1 is MNHEY and CDR2 is SMNVEV in the germline V gene (reference sequence). J was trimmed by 0 bases and V by 6 bases; bases with no gene match: 7. DNA for the CDR3: TGTGCCAGCAGGGCTAGCGGGTTTAGCTCCTACAATGAGCAGTTCTTC. Protein: CASRASGFSSYNEQFF.

The chain employs TRBV18 and TRBJ1-3, with D maybe TRBD1 (5 bases). CDR3 size: 16 residues. Germline lookup yields CDR1 KGHSH and CDR2 LQKENI. V gave up 6 bases and J gave up 2 bases, with 17 bases separating them. CDR3 residues: CASSPQGALPGNTIYF. The CDR3, as DNA: TGTGCCAGCTCGCCCCAAGGGGCTTTACCTGGAAACACCATATATTTT.

The rearrangement joins TRBV15 to TRBJ2-2; no clear D. The ends were cut back, 4 bases at V and 6 bases at J, with 6 bases in the middle. Germline V lookup: CDR1 LNHNV, CDR2 YYDKDF (reference sequence). The CDR3 is 12 residues long. The CDR3 nucleotides read TGTGCCACCAGCACAGACGCCGGGGAGCTGTTTTTT. Translated, it gives CATSTDAGELFF.

The CDR3 reads CASRVFGTPDEKLFF. In DNA form, the CDR3 reads TGTGCCAGCAGAGTTTTCGGGACCCCCGATGAAAAACTGTTTTTT. The genes are TRBV5-4 and TRBJ1-4; the D gene is possibly TRBD1 (5 bases). Trimming took 5 bases from V and 6 from J, leaving 17 bases between them. From germline, CDR1 is SGHNT and CDR2 YYREEE (reference sequence). The CDR3 runs 15 residues.

The rearrangement uses TRBV11-2 and TRBJ2-7; perhaps TRBD1 as D (5 bases). Germline V gives CDR1 SGHAT, CDR2 FQNNGV. V dropped 3 bases and J dropped 4 bases, with 13 bases sitting between them. The length of the CDR3 is 14 residues. The CDR3 DNA follows: TGTGCCAGCAGCTTTGCACCCCAGGGTTACGAGCAGTACTTC. Amino acids: CASSFAPQGYEQYF.

The chain couples TRBV6-6 to TRBJ1-4, with D possibly being TRBD1 (5 bases). Germline assignment: CDR1 MNHNY and CDR2 SVGAGI (reference sequence). Trimming cost V 2 bases and J 8 bases, with 9 bases left between them. The CDR3 sequence is 13 residues long. This CDR3 is CASSYRGEEKLFF. CDR3 coding DNA: TGTGCCAGCAGTTACAGGGGCGAAGAAAAACTGTTTTTT.